This T cell receptor (beta chain) was sequenced during a study of shared clonotypes between healthy human individuals. Study in general: Per-donor plates numbered three CD4 naive, three CD4 memory, two CD8 naive and one CD8 memory. Whole-study findings and limits: Sharing of clonotypes among donors was expected to vary with sequencing depth.

This clone was counted once. Its target is not known. Some clones are missing from TCRdb's copy, which holds only in-frame ones; the method was immunoSEQ multiplex PCR. The data hold some 500,000 clones, with approximately 95% observed a single time. Per germline, CDR1 MNHNY and CDR2 SVGAGI (reference sequence). The CDR3 totals 14 residues. V was cut by 0 bases and J by 5 bases, with 11 bases left in between. The chain employs TRBV6-6 and TRBJ2-7; D gene uncertain. The sample comprised naive CD4+ T cells sorted from blood. Subset here: CD45RA+ positively selected. This clonotype was obtained from a woman under 40 in good health. CDR3 DNA: TGTGCCAGCAGTTACTCGTATAGGGTTGACGAGCAGTACTTC. This sequence encodes CASSYSYRVDEQYF.